The 21 T cell receptor beta chains below were found in one sample sequenced in a study of shared clonotypes between healthy human individuals. The repertoire was sequenced with immunoSEQ multiplex PCR; TCRdb's copy has only in-frame clones and lacks some. The data hold around 300,000 clones, with 87% observed a single time. The sequencing sample was made of memory CD8+ T cells sorted from blood. The subset was: CD45RO+ cells pooled with CCR7-negative TemRA cells. Receptors originate from a man younger than 30 in good health.

This chain connects TRBV10-1 to TRBJ2-7; 10 positions agree with TRBD2. Germline V gene sequence: CDR1 WNHNN, CDR2 SYGVQD (reference sequence). The CDR3 has 14 amino acids. Unmatched junction bases numbered 6, after V lost 5 bases and J lost 5 bases. The CDR3 sequence is CASSSGRAFNEQYF. The CDR3 DNA sequence: TGCGCCAGCAGTAGCGGGAGGGCCTTCAACGAGCAGTACTTC.

The count of this clone is one. The chain carries TRBV6-5 and TRBJ2-7; D unclear. The CDR3 extends over 15 amino acids. V was pared by 0 bases and J by 3 bases, with 12 bases between. CDR1 is MNHEY and CDR2 is SVGAGI in the germline V gene. The CDR3 DNA is TGTGCCAGCAGTTACTCCCGCCCGGGCGGCTACGAGCAGTACTTC. This sequence encodes CASSYSRPGGYEQYF.

The V and J genes are TRBV6-1 and TRBJ2-1; the D gene is possibly TRBD1 (6 bases). CDR1 MNHNS and CDR2 SASEGT come from the germline V gene. This CDR3 has 14 residues. V was clipped by 3 bases and J by 5 bases, with 11 bases between them. CDR3 region: CASSEDRGNNEQFF. The CDR3 DNA is TGTGCCAGCAGTGAGGACAGAGGAAACAATGAGCAGTTCTTC.

The genes are TRBV12-5 and TRBJ1-2; 8 bases line up with TRBD1. Germline-derived CDR1 and CDR2 are LGHNT and FRNRAP. The CDR3 has 15 amino acids. The V segment lost 2 bases and the J segment 6 bases; nucleotides outside the gene matches: 8. The CDR3 DNA sequence: TGTGCTAGTGGTTTGTTTCCGGACAGGGAAAATGGCTACACCTTC. It codes for CASGLFPDRENGYTF.

CDR3 protein: CASSGGGIDNNEQFF. Here the CDR3 DNA reads TGTGCCAGCAGCGGCGGCGGGATCGATAACAATGAGCAGTTCTTC. This chain links TRBV13 with TRBJ2-1; maybe TRBD2 (6 bases). V lost 5 bases, J lost 5 bases, and 16 bases lay in between. In germline, CDR1 is PRHDT, CDR2 FYEKMQ (reference sequence). The CDR3 extends over 15 amino acids.

This chain uses TRBV28 with TRBJ2-3; 7 bases fit TRBD1. The trim removed 11 bases at V and 2 bases at J, leaving 10 bases unmatched. CDR3 length: 14 amino acids. The germline CDR1 and CDR2 sequences are MDHEN and SYDVKM. The CDR3 loop is CAYFGQGDTDTQYF. The CDR3 region has the DNA TGTGCCTACTTCGGGCAGGGGGACACAGATACGCAGTATTTT.

This clone was found once. The V call is TRBV2, the J call TRBJ2-7, with TRBD2 matching over 10 bases. Germline V gene data show CDR1 as SNHLY and CDR2 as FYNNEI. CDR3 length equals 15 residues. Unmatched junction bases numbered 4, after V lost 4 bases and J lost 1 base. The CDR3 nucleotides read TGTGCCAGCAGTGGGGCTAGCGGGGGTTCCTACGAGCAGTACTTC. Its protein is CASSGASGGSYEQYF.

This clone was observed a few times. The chain couples TRBV13 to TRBJ2-2, with a possible D match to TRBD2 (5 bases). The CDR3 runs 14 residues. Germline CDR1 and CDR2: PRHDT and FYEKMQ (reference sequence). V was clipped by 5 bases and J by 4 bases, with 11 bases between them. Written as DNA, the CDR3 is TGTGCCAGCAGCCCGGAGGACGGCACCGGGGAGCTGTTTTTT. It encodes CASSPEDGTGELFF.

The chain has TRBV4-1 and TRBJ2-1, with D perhaps assigned TRBD1 or TRBD2 (5 bases each). V lost 7 bases and J 7 bases, leaving 11 bases between the germline ends. The CDR3 extends over 12 amino acids. Germline loops: CDR1 MGHRA, CDR2 YSYEKL. CDR3 loop: CASKGPMNEQFF. The CDR3 DNA is TGCGCCAGCAAGGGACCCATGAATGAGCAGTTCTTC.

The chain couples TRBV6-1 to TRBJ2-7; tentative D call: TRBD2 (5 bases). CDR1 and CDR2 (germline): MNHNS, SASEGT. CDR3 length: 14 residues. Trimming pared 4 bases from V and 2 bases from J, leaving 12 bases between. The CDR3 DNA reads TGTGCCAGCAGTGGACGAGGGTTTGCCTACGAGCAGTACTTC. Amino acid sequence: CASSGRGFAYEQYF.

CDR3 in amino acids: CASSQGTGTELTAFF. In nucleotides, the CDR3 is TGCGCCAGCAGCCAAGGAACCGGGACGGAACTTACGGCTTTCTTT. The genes are TRBV4-3 and TRBJ1-1; D is possibly TRBD1 (5 bases). V lost 1 base to trimming and J lost 11 bases, with 20 bases between them. The germline V gene encodes CDR1 LGHNA and CDR2 YSLEER. The CDR3 runs 15 residues.

The chain is built from TRBV6-6 and TRBJ2-7; no firm D call. This CDR3 has 15 amino acids. V was pared by 0 bases and J by 0 bases, with 9 bases between. Germline lookup yields CDR1 MNHNY and CDR2 SVGAGI (reference sequence). The DNA for the CDR3 is TGTGCCAGCAGTTACTCGGTGTCGGTCTCCTACGAGCAGTACTTC. The encoded protein is CASSYSVSVSYEQYF.

This clone has a single count. The rearrangement joins TRBV7-9 to TRBJ2-1; TRBD1 matches 7 bases. J gave up 6 bases and V 3 bases, and 8 bases lay outside the gene matches. This CDR3 spans 15 amino acids. The germline gives CDR1 SEHNR, CDR2 FQNEAQ (reference sequence). The chain's CDR3 is CASSLGLTGVNEQFF. CDR3 DNA: TGTGCCAGCAGCTTGGGTCTAACAGGGGTCAATGAGCAGTTCTTC.

This chain uses TRBV4-3 with TRBJ2-7; 13 bases map to TRBD2. Germline-derived CDR1 and CDR2 are LGHNA and YSLEER. Trimming took 1 base from V and 2 from J; bases not matched to a gene: 8. There are 18 residues in the CDR3. This CDR3 reads CASSQVLGLAGAPYEQYF. In DNA form, the CDR3 reads TGCGCCAGCAGCCAAGTCTTAGGACTAGCGGGAGCCCCCTACGAGCAGTACTTC.

This clone showed up just once. V gene TRBV13 combines with J gene TRBJ2-5; TRBD2 matches 13 bases. The V gene's germline CDR1 is PRHDT and CDR2 FYEKMQ (reference sequence). The CDR3 sequence is 15 residues long. V shed 5 bases, J shed 4 bases, and the junction held 4 bases outside the gene matches. CDR3 region: CASSIRTSGRETQYF. The CDR3 DNA sequence: TGTGCCAGCAGCATCAGGACTAGCGGGAGAGAGACCCAGTACTTC.

The chain recombines TRBV5-4 with TRBJ1-1; D gene uncertain. Trimming removed 2 bases at V and 1 base at J, with 9 bases between. This CDR3 region has 14 residues. Germline V lookup: CDR1 SGHNT, CDR2 YYREEE (reference sequence). Here the CDR3 reads CASSFGYGNTEAFF. In nucleotides, the CDR3 is TGTGCCAGCAGCTTTGGGTATGGGAACACTGAAGCTTTCTTT. The full variable domain, its missing parts supplied by reference TRBV5-4 and TRBJ1-1, is ETGVTQSPTHLIKTRGQQVTLRCSSQSGHNTVSWYQQALGQGPQFIFQYYREEENGRGNFPPRFSGLQFPNYSSELNVNALELDDSALYLCASSFGYGNTEAFFGQGTRLTVV.

CDR3: CASSLWINTEAFF. In nucleotides, the CDR3 is TGTGCCAGCAGCCTGTGGATAAACACTGAAGCTTTCTTT. This rearrangement joins TRBV5-4 to TRBJ1-1, with D unresolved. CDR1 and CDR2 from the germline V gene are SGHNT and YYREEE (reference sequence). This CDR3 comprises 13 residues. V was clipped by 4 bases and J by 2 bases, with 9 bases between them.

The genes are TRBV10-3 and TRBJ2-4; no firm D call. With 0 bases removed from V and 0 bases from J, the gap between germline ends came to 9 bases. The CDR3 spans 16 residues. Germline CDR1 ENHRY, CDR2 SYGVKD. The CDR3 nucleotides read TGTGCCATCAGTGAGTCACAGCAGCTAGCCAAAAACATTCAGTACTTC. The encoded protein is CAISESQQLAKNIQYF.

The chain employs TRBV4-3 and TRBJ2-1; no clear D gene. Germline V gives CDR1 LGHNA, CDR2 YSLEER. V dropped 4 bases and J dropped 1 base, with 11 bases sitting between them. CDR3 size: 15 residues. CDR3 protein: CASSPDGSSYNEQFF. In DNA, the CDR3 is TGCGCCAGCAGCCCCGACGGGTCGTCCTACAATGAGCAGTTCTTC.

CDR3 coding DNA: TGTGCCACCGGTGTTGGGTTTTCCGGGGAGCTGTTTTTT. This translates into CATGVGFSGELFF. The rearrangement joins TRBV7-9 to TRBJ2-2, with D unclear. The CDR3 consists of 13 residues. The V gene's germline CDR1 is SEHNR and CDR2 FQNEAQ (reference sequence). Deletions cut 10 bases from V and 6 bases from J, with 15 bases between.

This clone has a handful of counts. V gene TRBV4-3 combines with J gene TRBJ1-1; D gene uncertain. The CDR3 covers 15 residues. CDR1 is LGHNA and CDR2 is YSLEER in the germline V gene. V lost 1 base and J 2 bases, leaving 11 bases between the germline ends. The CDR3 loop reads CASSQAGVHNTEAFF. CDR3 in DNA: TGCGCCAGCAGCCAAGCAGGAGTACATAACACTGAAGCTTTCTTT.